The rows below give T cell receptor beta chains drawn from one sample of a study of shared clonotypes between healthy human individuals. Generated by immunoSEQ multiplex PCR, the TCRdb table keeps only in-frame clones and is missing some. The table includes some 1,600,000 clones, approximately 98% detected once. Source material: naive CD4+ T cells sorted from blood. These receptor sequences come from a man aged 25-40 years in good health. Both conserved end residues are part of each CDR3. D genes are given only for firm matches. Not all rows give a size; the values are once, few, many and, for expanded clones, a class.

j_gene | d_gene | abundance | v_gene | CDR3aa | CDR3nt
TRBJ2-5 | TRBD2 | - | TRBV29-1 | CSVKGLLVETQYF | TGCAGCGTCAAGGGACTACTGGTGGAGACCCAGTACTTC
TRBJ1-4 | TRBD1 | - | TRBV5-1 | CASSSPDRVGEKLFF | TGCGCCAGCAGCTCTCCGGACAGGGTTGGTGAAAAACTGTTTTTT
TRBJ1-4 | TRBD1 | - | TRBV19 | CASLPQGSGEKLFF | TGTGCCAGCCTACCACAGGGGAGTGGTGAAAAACTGTTTTTT
TRBJ2-2 | TRBD1 | - | TRBV18 | CASSPRAGGKNTGELFF | TGTGCCAGCTCACCACGCGCAGGGGGCAAGAACACCGGGGAGCTGTTTTTT
TRBJ2-1 | - | - | TRBV5-1 | CASSLLDSDNEQFF | TGCGCCAGCAGCCTCTTAGACTCAGACAATGAGCAGTTCTTC
TRBJ1-2 | TRBD1 | - | TRBV5-4 | CASNLAPGQRRYGYTF | TGTGCCAGCAACCTGGCCCCGGGACAGAGAAGATATGGCTACACCTTC
TRBJ1-1 | - | - | TRBV30 | CAWSRGFTEAFF | TGTGCCTGGAGTCGAGGGTTCACTGAAGCTTTCTTT
TRBJ2-2 | - | - | TRBV5-1 | CASSSDSRVWAGELFF | TGCGCCAGCAGCTCGGACAGCCGGGTTTGGGCCGGGGAGCTGTTTTTT
TRBJ2-3 | TRBD1 | - | TRBV9 | CASSERQGPPDTQYF | TGTGCCAGCAGCGAACGACAGGGTCCACCGGATACGCAGTATTTT
TRBJ2-7 | - | - | TRBV29-1 | CSVSRGYEQYF | TGCAGCGTTTCCAGGGGTTACGAGCAGTACTTC
TRBJ2-1 | - | - | TRBV4-3 | CASSQHIRAFDKFF | TGCGCCAGCAGCCAACACATCCGTGCTTTCGATAAGTTCTTC
TRBJ2-2 | - | - | TRBV13 | CASSPRGLRTGELFF | TGTGCCAGCAGCCCCAGGGGACTCCGCACCGGGGAGCTGTTTTTT
TRBJ2-1 | - | - | TRBV27 | CASSAGLLYNEQFF | TGTGCCAGCAGTGCGGGACTTTTATACAATGAGCAGTTCTTC
TRBJ2-3 | - | - | TRBV30 | CAWNRGSDTQYF | TGTGCCTGGAACCGCGGGTCAGATACGCAGTATTTT
TRBJ2-3 | - | once | TRBV5-1 | CASSLVSTSTDTQYF | TGCGCCAGCAGCTTGGTCTCGACTAGCACAGATACGCAGTATTTT
TRBJ2-7 | - | - | TRBV30 | CAWRDVGSSYEQYF | TGTGCCTGGAGAGATGTCGGTAGCTCCTACGAGCAGTACTTC
TRBJ2-2 | - | - | TRBV28 | CASSLFVTGELFF | TGTGCCAGCAGTTTGTTTGTCACCGGGGAGCTGTTTTTT
TRBJ2-1 | TRBD2 | - | TRBV11-3 | CASSRRTSGRGNEQFF | TGTGCCAGCAGCAGGAGGACTAGCGGGAGGGGCAATGAGCAGTTCTTC
TRBJ2-7 | TRBD2 | - | TRBV5-6 | CASSLLSGGNYEQYF | TGTGCCAGCAGCTTGCTAAGCGGGGGAAACTACGAGCAGTACTTC
TRBJ2-1 | TRBD2 | - | TRBV20-1 | CSATSGNEQFF | TGCAGTGCTACTAGCGGCAATGAGCAGTTCTTC
TRBJ2-2 | - | - | TRBV2 | CPWTRNTGELFF | TGTCCCTGGACAAGGAACACCGGGGAGCTGTTTTTT
TRBJ1-1 | - | - | TRBV29-1 | CSVAFPFPSTEAFF | TGCAGCGTTGCTTTTCCTTTTCCCTCAACTGAAGCTTTCTTT
TRBJ1-2 | - | - | TRBV20-1 | CSAVDYGYTF | TGCAGTGCCGTGGACTATGGCTACACCTTC
TRBJ2-3 | - | - | TRBV29-1 | CSVLYSTDTQYF | TGCAGCGTTCTATACAGCACAGATACGCAGTATTTT
TRBJ2-3 | - | - | TRBV6-1 | CASSDPPPGTQYF | TGTGCCAGCAGTGACCCCCCTCCGGGTACGCAGTATTTT
TRBJ2-5 | TRBD1 | - | TRBV15 | CATSRWGTGGQETQYF | TGTGCCACCAGCAGATGGGGGACAGGGGGCCAGGAGACCCAGTACTTC
TRBJ1-5 | - | - | TRBV6-1 | CASSVDHNQPQHF | TGTGCCAGCAGTGTGGACCACAATCAGCCCCAGCATTTT
TRBJ2-7 | TRBD2 | - | TRBV28 | CASLTSGLAGGHEQYF | TGTGCCAGCCTTACCTCCGGACTAGCGGGAGGGCACGAGCAGTACTTC
TRBJ1-5 | - | - | TRBV19 | CASSIFSYSNQPQHF | TGTGCCAGTAGTATTTTTAGCTATAGCAATCAGCCCCAGCATTTT
TRBJ2-1 | - | - | TRBV2 | CASSGVGRLAIHNEQFF | TGTGCCAGCAGTGGAGTTGGACGGCTTGCTATACACAATGAGCAGTTCTTC
TRBJ2-3 | TRBD2 | - | TRBV5-4 | CASSWERGGTDTQYF | TGTGCCAGCAGCTGGGAACGGGGAGGGACAGATACGCAGTATTTT
TRBJ1-1 | - | few | TRBV10-1 | CASSDGRANEAFF | TGCGCCAGCAGTGATGGCAGGGCTAATGAAGCTTTCTTT
TRBJ1-3 | - | - | TRBV2 | CASVPGAFVSGNTIYF | TGTGCCAGCGTTCCGGGGGCGTTTGTCTCTGGAAACACCATATATTTT
TRBJ2-3 | TRBD2 | - | TRBV7-7 | CASSPPGGLGTDTQYF | TGTGCCAGCAGCCCCCCGGGGGGACTGGGCACAGATACGCAGTATTTT
TRBJ2-1 | - | - | TRBV7-9 | CASSDYQGYNEQFF | TGTGCCAGCAGCGATTACCAGGGTTACAATGAGCAGTTCTTC
TRBJ1-4 | - | - | TRBV6-5 | CATGNEKLFF | TGTGCCACCGGAAATGAAAAACTGTTTTTT
TRBJ2-7 | TRBD2 | - | TRBV27 | CASSAGTSPPYEQYF | TGTGCCAGCAGTGCCGGGACTAGCCCGCCCTACGAGCAGTACTTC
TRBJ1-5 | - | - | TRBV6-5 | CASSYTGDQPQHF | TGTGCCAGCAGTTATACAGGAGATCAGCCCCAGCATTTT
TRBJ2-1 | TRBD2 | - | TRBV2 | CASSRLAGGRHEQFF | TGTGCCAGCAGTCGACTAGCGGGAGGGCGGCATGAGCAGTTCTTC
TRBJ2-7 | - | - | TRBV6-1 | CASIAVSYEQYF | TGTGCCAGCATTGCCGTTTCCTACGAGCAGTACTTC
TRBJ2-7 | - | - | TRBV30 | CAWNRGHSYEQYF | TGTGCCTGGAATCGGGGTCACTCCTACGAGCAGTACTTC
TRBJ2-4 | - | - | TRBV19 | CASSSTRDIQYF | TGTGCCAGTAGCTCAACTAGGGACATTCAGTACTTC
TRBJ2-1 | - | once | TRBV7-9 | CASSLWLEDEQFF | TGTGCCAGCAGCTTATGGTTAGAGGATGAGCAGTTCTTC
TRBJ2-2 | - | - | TRBV7-8 | CASTFFWDFNTGELFF | TGTGCCAGCACCTTCTTTTGGGACTTTAACACCGGGGAGCTGTTTTTT
TRBJ2-3 | - | - | TRBV9 | CASSVAPPPEAEKYF | TGTGCCAGCAGCGTAGCGCCCCCCCCGGAGGCTGAAAAGTATTTT
TRBJ1-5 | - | - | TRBV18 | CASSPGSNQPQHF | TGTGCCAGCTCACCAGGATCCAATCAGCCCCAGCATTTT
TRBJ2-6 | - | once | TRBV7-9 | CALGAGGATGANVLTF | TGTGCCTTAGGAGCCGGGGGCGCTACTGGGGCCAACGTCCTGACTTTC
TRBJ2-3 | - | - | TRBV9 | CASSVGARTDTQYF | TGTGCCAGCAGCGTAGGTGCCCGGACAGATACGCAGTATTTT
TRBJ2-7 | - | once | TRBV29-1 | CSVKKGVGYSYEQYF | TGCAGCGTAAAAAAGGGGGTAGGATACTCCTACGAGCAGTACTTC
TRBJ2-1 | - | - | TRBV9 | CASTGSGASYNEQFF | TGTGCCAGCACCGGATCGGGAGCGTCATACAATGAGCAGTTCTTC
TRBJ2-3 | TRBD1 | - | TRBV5-1 | CASSMGQGADTQYF | TGCGCCAGCAGCATGGGACAGGGGGCGGATACGCAGTATTTT
TRBJ1-2 | - | few | TRBV2 | CASGDYGYTF | TGTGCCAGCGGGGACTATGGCTACACCTTC
TRBJ2-1 | TRBD2 | - | TRBV27 | CASSKLAGGLNEQFF | TGTGCCAGCAGTAAACTAGCGGGAGGCCTCAATGAGCAGTTCTTC
TRBJ2-7 | - | - | TRBV2 | CASMKDRYSYEQYF | TGTGCCAGCATGAAGGACAGATACTCCTACGAGCAGTACTTC